This T cell receptor beta chain was documented in a study of OX40 agonist ivuxolimab in advanced cancers. Data came from immunoSEQ multiplex PCR; TCRdb stores just in-frame clones and leaves some out. In the table there are tens of thousands of clones, around 86% of which are singletons. This clone came up a few times. Trimming stripped 5 bases from V and 3 bases from J, with 7 bases between. The CDR3 sequence is 12 residues long. Germline values: CDR1 MNHEY, CDR2 SVGAGI. The sequencing here drew on CD4+ or CD8+ T cells sorted from blood, taken in a trial of the OX40 agonist ivuxolimab. The clonotype comes from an adult with an advanced solid tumor such as melanoma, head and neck, liver or kidney cancer. V gene TRBV6-5 combines with J gene TRBJ1-1; maybe TRBD1 (5 bases). In DNA, the CDR3 is TGTGCCAGCAGTCGAGGGGACACTGAAGCTTTCTTT. Its protein product is CASSRGDTEAFF.